This T cell receptor beta chain derives from a study of shared clonotypes between healthy human individuals. Turning to the study itself: The donor pool was made up of a couple of women and a few men aged 18 to 49. Each donor's CD8 memory used one plate, CD8 naive two, each CD4 subset three.

Donation came from healthy HIV-negative adults that had no recent acute infections or vaccinations. Deep-level settings were used for running the assay. The repertoire was sequenced with immunoSEQ multiplex PCR; TCRdb's copy has only in-frame clones and lacks some. The sample holds a few million clones, just over 90% seen once. Sequencing input: naive CD4+ T cells from PBMCs. The subset is: CD45RA+ positively selected. This receptor was taken from a man between 18 and 35 years old in good health. Some clones in this sample may be carry-over from other donors' samples.

The CDR3 region has the DNA TGTGCCAGCAGTTCCCTTCCCTCGACTAATCGCCTAACGACCTACGAGCAGTACTTC. Amino acids: CASSSLPSTNRLTTYEQYF. The rearrangement uses TRBV28 and TRBJ2-7, with a tentative D call TRBD2 (5 bases). V shed 4 bases and J shed 2 bases, with 27 bases lying between them. This CDR3 contains 19 residues. Germline lookup yields CDR1 MDHEN and CDR2 SYDVKM. The full variable domain, with the rest looked up from reference TRBV28 and TRBJ2-7, is DVKVTQSSRYLVKRTGEKVFLECVQDMDHENMFWYRQDPGLGLRLIYFSYDVKMKEKGDIPEGYSVSREKKERFSLILESASTNQTSMYLCASSSLPSTNRLTTYEQYFGPGTRLTVT.